The 26 T cell receptor beta chains in this list originate from one sample, sequenced in a study of regulatory dendritic cells for organ transplantation. These receptors' antigens are unknown. TCRdb's table, derived via immunoSEQ multiplex PCR, lists solely in-frame clones and lacks some. In the table there are roughly 12,000 clones, about 79% of which are singletons. Sorted T cells were CFSE-labeled and cultured 5 days with allogeneic regulatory or mature dendritic cells at 1:10. The sample consisted of naive CD4+ T cells from blood cultured with regulatory dendritic cells. Subset specified: CD45RA+ naive T cells. The receptor source for this set is a human donor in good health.

The chain is built from TRBV19 and TRBJ2-7; D is perhaps TRBD1 (6 bases). The length of the CDR3 is 15 residues. Trimming left V 4 bases short and J 4 bases short, with 17 bases between. CDR1 LNHDA and CDR2 SQIVND come from the germline V gene (reference sequence). The CDR3 DNA is TGTGCCAGTAGTACCCAACAGGGTCAGGGGTACGAGCAGTACTTC. Translated: CASSTQQGQGYEQYF.

The chain couples TRBV5-1 to TRBJ1-1; D is perhaps TRBD1 (6 bases). CDR3 length equals 14 residues. The V gene's germline CDR1 is SGHRS and CDR2 YFSETQ. V shed 2 bases and J shed 4 bases, with 12 bases lying between them. The CDR3 spells CASSFQGSRTEAFF. For the CDR3, the DNA is TGCGCCAGCAGCTTTCAGGGGAGTCGCACTGAAGCTTTCTTT.

The genes are TRBV9 and TRBJ2-2; 9 positions agree with TRBD1. The CDR3 sequence is 16 residues long. Germline CDR1 SGDLS, CDR2 YYNGEE. V gave up 4 bases and J gave up 7 bases; unmatched junction bases: 11. CDR3 region: CASSPPGGQGVGELFF. The CDR3 coding sequence is TGTGCCAGCAGCCCCCCTGGGGGACAGGGAGTCGGGGAGCTGTTTTTT.

This chain uses TRBV6-5 with TRBJ2-7; 8 bases line up with TRBD1. J was trimmed by 4 bases and V by 0 bases; bases with no gene match: 2. The CDR3 covers 14 residues. Germline V gene lookup returns CDR1 MNHEY and CDR2 SVGAGI. CDR3 sequence (DNA): TGTGCCAGCAGTTACTCAACAGGGGGGTACGAGCAGTACTTC. Translation: CASSYSTGGYEQYF.

The genes are TRBV5-4 and TRBJ1-1; 7 nucleotides line up with TRBD1. CDR1 is SGHNT and CDR2 is YYREEE in the germline V gene (reference sequence). The CDR3 spans 16 residues. V dropped 5 bases and J dropped 3; count of bases not matched to a gene: 13. This CDR3 reads CASRVGGGKGHTEAFF. The CDR3, as DNA: TGTGCCAGCAGGGTTGGAGGGGGCAAGGGGCACACTGAAGCTTTCTTT.

This chain connects TRBV5-1 to TRBJ1-6; D not certain. With 5 bases removed from V and 0 bases from J, the gap between germline ends came to 9 bases. The CDR3 is made up of 15 amino acids. The germline V gene encodes CDR1 SGHRS and CDR2 YFSETQ. The CDR3 DNA is TGCGCCAGCAGTCTAAGGAGCTCCTATAATTCACCCCTCCACTTT. Translated: CASSLRSSYNSPLHF.

This clone occurred a few times. V usage is TRBV29-1 and J usage is TRBJ1-5; tentative D call: TRBD1 (5 bases). Germline V gene data show CDR1 as SQVTM and CDR2 as ANQGSEA. The CDR3 runs 12 residues. Trimming stripped 6 bases from V and 4 bases from J, with 10 bases between. This CDR3 reads CSVRGTNQPQHF. The DNA for the CDR3 is TGCAGCGTGCGGGGCACTAATCAGCCCCAGCATTTT. Together with reference TRBV29-1 and TRBJ1-5, the CDR3 gives the full variable domain: SAVISQKPSRDICQRGTSLTIQCQVDSQVTMMFWYRQQPGQSLTLIATANQGSEATYESGFVIDKFPISRPNLTFSTLTVSNMSPEDSSIYLCSVRGTNQPQHFGDGTRLSIL.

The V and J genes are TRBV19 and TRBJ1-3; D is possibly TRBD1 (6 bases). CDR1 is LNHDA, CDR2 SQIVND, per germline (reference sequence). CDR3 size: 15 residues. With 5 bases removed from V and 2 bases from J, the gap between germline ends came to 13 bases. CDR3 nucleotides: TGTGCCAGTAGTCTCCTTGGGGGCACTGGAAACACCATATATTTT. This gives the protein CASSLLGGTGNTIYF.

The chain is built from TRBV20-1 and TRBJ2-7; TRBD1 matches 7 bases. The V and J ends lost 4 bases and 7 bases, in that order; junction bases with no gene match: 4. The CDR3 is made up of 11 amino acids. CDR1 is DFQATT, CDR2 SNEGSKA, per germline (reference sequence). CDR3 coding DNA: TGCAGTGCTATCAGGGGACAGGAGCAGTACTTC. Translated, it gives CSAIRGQEQYF.

The chain's CDR3 is CASRPGGTDLYTF. CDR3 coding DNA: TGTGCCAGCAGACCCGGCGGGACAGACCTCTACACCTTC. The chain is built from TRBV6-5 and TRBJ1-2; 7 bases are a match to TRBD1. The germline V gene has CDR1 MNHEY and CDR2 SVGAGI. Trimming cost V 6 bases and J 10 bases; bases outside gene matches: 11. The CDR3 extends over 13 amino acids.

The chain employs TRBV2 and TRBJ2-1, with TRBD2 identical over 13 bases. CDR3 length: 17 amino acids. Germline trimming cut 6 bases from V and 2 bases from J; bases unmatched to any gene: 7. Germline V lookup: CDR1 SNHLY, CDR2 FYNNEI. This CDR3 reads CASRGTSGALTYNEQFF. In nucleotides, the CDR3 is TGTGCCAGCAGAGGGACTAGCGGGGCCCTAACCTACAATGAGCAGTTCTTC.

The chain combines TRBV19 with TRBJ2-7; TRBD1 matches at 9 bases. Germline trimming cut 3 bases from V and 4 bases from J; bases unmatched to any gene: 10. CDR1 is LNHDA, CDR2 SQIVND, per germline (reference sequence). The CDR3 runs 16 residues. Here the CDR3 reads CASSMPGTGRMYEQYF. The DNA for the CDR3 is TGTGCCAGTAGTATGCCCGGGACAGGGCGGATGTACGAGCAGTACTTC.

The rearrangement uses TRBV19 and TRBJ1-2; D is ambiguous. The CDR3 spans 17 residues. Germline lookup yields CDR1 LNHDA and CDR2 SQIVND (reference sequence). V lost 4 bases, J lost 0 bases, and 18 bases lay in between. The CDR3 reads CASSTRQRQSANYGYTF. The DNA of the CDR3 is TGTGCCAGTAGTACCAGACAACGTCAAAGTGCTAACTATGGCTACACCTTC. Using reference TRBV19 and TRBJ1-2 for the parts outside the CDR3, the full variable domain is DGGITQSPKYLFRKEGQNVTLSCEQNLNHDAMYWYRQDPGQGLRLIYYSQIVNDFQKGDIAEGYSVSREKKESFPLTVTSAQKNPTAFYLCASSTRQRQSANYGYTFGSGTRLTVV.

The chain recombines TRBV10-3 with TRBJ2-3, with 14 bases that match TRBD2. The CDR3 is 18 amino acids. CDR1 is ENHRY and CDR2 is SYGVKD in the germline V gene. Germline trimming cut 2 bases from V and 4 bases from J; bases unmatched to any gene: 8. CDR3 protein: CAISEKGTSGGGADTQYF. DNA for the CDR3: TGTGCCATCAGTGAGAAGGGGACTAGCGGGGGAGGGGCAGATACGCAGTATTTT.

CDR3 protein: CASSYGGWNTEAFF. The DNA for the CDR3 is TGTGCCAGCAGCTATGGGGGGTGGAACACTGAAGCTTTCTTT. The chain is built from TRBV7-9 and TRBJ1-1, with D possibly matching TRBD1 (5 bases). V was shortened by 4 bases and J by 1 base, with 10 bases between the two germline ends. Germline CDR1 reads SEHNR; CDR2 reads FQNEAQ (reference sequence). CDR3 length equals 14 residues. Full variable domain (rest looked up from reference TRBV7-9 and TRBJ1-1): DTGVSQNPRHKITKRGQNVTFRCDPISEHNRLYWYRQTLGQGPEFLTYFQNEAQLEKSRLLSDRFSAERPKGSFSTLEIQRTEQGDSAMYLCASSYGGWNTEAFFGQGTRLTVV.

The chain carries TRBV4-3 and TRBJ1-3; weak D call: TRBD1 (5 bases). V was clipped by 6 bases and J by 0 bases, with 12 bases between them. The CDR3 runs 15 residues. Germline lookup yields CDR1 LGHNA and CDR2 YSLEER. CDR3 DNA: TGCGCCAGCAGTCAACAGGTAGACTCTGGAAACACCATATATTTT. The encoded protein is CASSQQVDSGNTIYF.

This clone turned up a few times. The CDR3 protein is CASSPGSNYGYTF. CDR3 DNA sequence: TGCGCCAGCAGCCCTGGGAGTAACTATGGCTACACCTTC. The chain carries TRBV5-1 and TRBJ1-2; D remains unclear. Between the trimmed V and J ends, which lost 4 bases and 1 base, there was a span of 8 bases. Germline CDR1 SGHRS, CDR2 YFSETQ. CDR3 length: 13 residues. Full variable domain (rest looked up from reference TRBV5-1 and TRBJ1-2): KAGVTQTPRYLIKTRGQQVTLSCSPISGHRSVSWYQQTPGQGLQFLFEYFSETQRNKGNFPGRFSGRQFSNSRSEMNVSTLELGDSALYLCASSPGSNYGYTFGSGTRLTVV.

This sequence joins TRBV2 and TRBJ1-5, with a tentative D call TRBD1 (6 bases). The V end was cut by 7 bases, the J end by 3 bases, with 13 bases between. The CDR3 runs 14 residues. Per the germline V gene, CDR1 is SNHLY and CDR2 is FYNNEI. CDR3 nucleotide sequence: TGTGCCAGCACCCCGGACAGCCCCAATCAGCCCCAGCATTTT. It is translated as CASTPDSPNQPQHF.

V gene TRBV5-4 combines with J gene TRBJ2-2, with D possibly being TRBD1 (6 bases). This CDR3 contains 17 residues. In germline, CDR1 is SGHNT, CDR2 YYREEE (reference sequence). Trimming shortened V by 4 bases and J by 4 bases, and 20 bases separated the two germline ends. As DNA, the CDR3 is TGTGCCAGCAGCCCCCCAGGGGCAGGGAGTGTCACCGGGGAGCTGTTTTTT. It translates to CASSPPGAGSVTGELFF.

This clone was seen only a few times. The J gene is TRBJ1-3, the V gene TRBV7-9; D gene ambiguous. CDR3 length equals 15 residues. The V gene's germline CDR1 is SEHNR and CDR2 FQNEAQ (reference sequence). Deletions cut 0 bases from V and 1 base from J, with 7 bases between. The CDR3 DNA reads TGTGCCAGCAGCTTAGCGCTCAGTTCTGGAAACACCATATATTTT. This gives the protein CASSLALSSGNTIYF. Filled out from reference TRBV7-9 and TRBJ1-3, the complete variable domain reads DTGVSQNPRHKITKRGQNVTFRCDPISEHNRLYWYRQTLGQGPEFLTYFQNEAQLEKSRLLSDRFSAERPKGSFSTLEIQRTEQGDSAMYLCASSLALSSGNTIYFGEGSWLTVV.

By frequency in the sample, this clone is medium-sized. The rearrangement links TRBV2 to TRBJ1-2; D gene unclear. The germline V and J ends were trimmed by 3 bases and 5 bases, with 13 bases remaining between them. CDR1 is SNHLY, CDR2 FYNNEI, per germline. The CDR3 is 14 residues long. The CDR3: CASSDFSRFYGYTF. CDR3 nucleotides: TGTGCCAGCAGTGATTTTAGTCGGTTTTATGGCTACACCTTC. Full variable domain (rest looked up from reference TRBV2 and TRBJ1-2): EPEVTQTPSHQVTQMGQEVILRCVPISNHLYFYWYRQILGQKVEFLVSFYNNEISEKSEIFDDQFSVERPDGSNFTLKIRSTKLEDSAMYFCASSDFSRFYGYTFGSGTRLTVV.

The chain couples TRBV9 to TRBJ1-3; 12 positions agree with TRBD1. The CDR3 has 17 residues. Germline V lookup: CDR1 SGDLS, CDR2 YYNGEE. Germline trimming cut 4 bases from V and 4 bases from J; bases unmatched to any gene: 9. Written as DNA, the CDR3 is TGTGCCAGCAGCATCGGGACAGGGGGCAATATAGGAAACACCATATATTTT. Translating it yields CASSIGTGGNIGNTIYF.

This clone was observed a few times. The V and J genes are TRBV5-1 and TRBJ1-2; D might be TRBD1 (5 bases). Germline CDR1 reads SGHRS; CDR2 reads YFSETQ. With 4 bases removed from V and 0 bases from J, the gap between germline ends came to 16 bases. The CDR3 loop spans 16 amino acids. The CDR3 DNA is TGCGCCAGCAGCGGCACCTCCAGGGCCGCTAACTATGGCTACACCTTC. Translated, it gives CASSGTSRAANYGYTF.

V usage is TRBV6-1 and J usage is TRBJ2-2; D may be TRBD2 (6 bases). Germline CDR1 MNHNS, CDR2 SASEGT. This CDR3 contains 12 residues. Deletions cut 6 bases from V and 6 bases from J, with 8 bases between. The CDR3 is CASRIAAGELFF. The CDR3 DNA reads as TGTGCCAGCAGGATAGCGGCCGGGGAGCTGTTTTTT.

This clone showed up just a few times. The V gene is TRBV7-2, the J gene TRBJ2-1, with 7 positions matching TRBD2. Trimming cost V 7 bases and J 4 bases; bases outside gene matches: 7. This CDR3 has 14 residues. Per germline, CDR1 SGHTA and CDR2 FQGNSA. CDR3 sequence: CASKTGGLYNEQFF. DNA of the CDR3: TGTGCCAGCAAAACGGGGGGTCTTTACAATGAGCAGTTCTTC.

The chain uses TRBV6-6 and TRBJ1-2; 9 bases line up with TRBD1. In germline, CDR1 is MNHNY, CDR2 SVGAGI (reference sequence). There are 15 residues in the CDR3. V lost 2 bases and J lost 7; bases outside the gene matches: 8. CDR3 bases: TGTGCCAGCAGTTACACAGGGGGCGAGGGTCGTGGCTACACCTTC. It yields the protein CASSYTGGEGRGYTF.